This record looks at one TCR beta chain sequence and its context. There were at least 6 micrograms of total RNA extracted from every sample. This sample stems from a study of blood T cells in healthy people across ages. Per germline, CDR1 MNHEY and CDR2 SVGEGT. This CDR3 contains 15 residues. V was cut by 1 base and J by 0 bases, with 7 bases left in between. Primers used in a second PCR of roughly 7 to 11 cycles were a sample-barcoded 5' primer and a J-beta primer mix. TCRdb fed the 5' RACE reads into MiXCR, producing one record per CDR3 protein. The table shows nearly 1 million distinct CDR3 sequences, with roughly half occurring only once.

This TCR came from a woman aged 55-75 years in good health. The chain combines TRBV6-2 or TRBV6-3 with TRBJ2-1; D gene ambiguous. The sequencing input was blood. Here the CDR3 reads CASSYLRASYNEQFF. CDR3 sequence (DNA): TGTGCCAGCAGTTACTTGCGAGCCTCCTACAATGAGCAGTTCTTC.